This T cell receptor (beta chain) stems from a study of T cell clusters in autoimmune cytopenias. Study information: A median of roughly 53,000 TRB reads per sample yielded a median about 2,500 distinct clonotypes.

This clonotype is labeled medium-sized based on frequency. Looked up from germline, CDR1 is GTSNPN and CDR2 is SVGIG (reference sequence). The CDR3 sequence is 11 residues long. TRB rearrangements were amplified by touch-down multiplex PCR with mixed TRB-A/B primers. Following a re-call of the multiplex PCR reads, TCRdb has one entry per CDR3 protein and lacks DNA. The sample table sets out more than 9,000 distinct CDR3 sequences. Each sample's input was roughly 250 ng genomic DNA, approximately 37,500 genome equivalents. These data also formed part of another study, on T cell repertoires in aging, cancer and after chemotherapy.

Sequencing was done on a sample of peripheral blood. The receptor comes from a human donor in good health. This rearrangement joins TRBV30 to TRBJ1-1. CDR3 sequence: CAWSTLTEAFF. The complete variable domain, with remaining parts taken from reference TRBV30 and TRBJ1-1, reads SQTIHQWPATLVQPVGSPLSLECTVEGTSNPNLYWYRQAAGRGLQLLFYSVGIGQISSEVPQNLSASRPQDRQFILSSKKLLLSDSGFYLCAWSTLTEAFFGQGTRLTVV.